What follows are 17 T cell receptor beta chains derived from one specimen sequenced in a study of Ad26.COV2.S vaccination and SARS-CoV-2 variants (dated by TCRdb to the early 2020s). Library preparation was by the immunoSEQ multiplex PCR assay. The source is immuneACCESS, and TCRdb retained only in-frame sequences with V and J called. Part of the clones is not carried over; for the studies checked, unresolved V genes explain less than half of this, and the remainder is unexplained. This sample gives about 350,000 clones in total; around nine tenths of them show up just once. Together, the top ten hold approximately 11% of the sample. The treatment or condition label, read with the paper, signifies: over 15 received Ad26.COV2.S at low or high dose, single or two shots; roughly five received placebo; per-sample allocation not given. For vaccine and placebo recipients, repertoires were sequenced using samples collected on day 63 after the first injection.

Here the sequenced sample was peripheral blood, taken in a trial of Ad26.COV2.S vaccine versus placebo. All receptors come from a person between 18 and 65 years old who received the Ad26.COV2.S COVID-19 vaccine or a placebo.

The chain is built from TRBV5-1 and TRBJ2-5; 14 bases map to TRBD2. After removal of 0 bases from V and 2 bases from J, the junction contained 3 bases not matched to a gene. The germline V gene has CDR1 SGHRS and CDR2 YFSETQ. This CDR3 is 17 amino acids long. DNA for the CDR3: TGCGCCAGCAGCTTGGGACTAGCGGGGGGGCATCAAGAGACCCAGTACTTC. It codes for CASSLGLAGGHQETQYF.

The rearrangement links TRBV4-3 to TRBJ1-5, with no clear D. Trimming stripped 0 bases from V and 6 bases from J, with 9 bases between. The germline V gene has CDR1 LGHNA and CDR2 YSLEER. The CDR3 has 14 amino acids. The CDR3 here is CASSQEIGGQPQHF. CDR3 sequence (DNA): TGCGCCAGCAGCCAAGAAATCGGTGGTCAGCCCCAGCATTTT.

The chain links TRBV6-2 or TRBV6-3 to TRBJ2-2; D might be TRBD2 (5 bases). The germline V and J ends were trimmed by 5 bases and 6 bases, with 16 bases remaining between them. The CDR3 loop spans 15 amino acids. CDR1 is MNHEY and CDR2 is SVGEGT in the germline V gene. The CDR3 here is CASSTPTSSPGELFF. The DNA of the CDR3 is TGTGCCAGCAGTACACCCACTAGTAGTCCCGGGGAGCTGTTTTTT.

The chain combines TRBV7-7 with TRBJ2-5; 9 bases align to TRBD2. The CDR3 extends over 15 amino acids. V lost 3 bases, J lost 1 base, and 3 bases stayed unmatched. Per germline, CDR1 SSHAT and CDR2 FNYEAQ (reference sequence). The CDR3 sequence: CASSLAGGAQETQYF. DNA for the CDR3: TGTGCCAGCAGCTTGGCGGGAGGGGCCCAAGAGACCCAGTACTTC.

This chain links TRBV9 with TRBJ1-1; no definite D call. Germline CDR1 and CDR2: SGDLS and YYNGEE. V lost 7 bases and J lost 3, with 10 bases in between. CDR3 length equals 12 residues. Written as DNA, the CDR3 is TGTGCCAGCTCGGAGGAGGACACTGAAGCTTTCTTT. Translating it yields CASSEEDTEAFF.

In its sample, this clone was seen once. V usage is TRBV9 and J usage is TRBJ2-1, with a tentative D call TRBD2 (5 bases). This CDR3 is built from 14 residues. Germline CDR1 and CDR2: SGDLS and YYNGEE. V lost 0 bases and J lost 5, with 9 bases in between. The CDR3 bases are TGTGCCAGCAGCGTAGTATCGGGAAACAATGAGCAGTTCTTC. The encoded protein is CASSVVSGNNEQFF.

This sequence joins TRBV6-1 and TRBJ2-3, with TRBD2 matching over 12 bases. Trimming removed 2 bases from V and 5 bases from J; junction bases left unmatched: 11. Germline V gene data show CDR1 as MNHNS and CDR2 as SASEGT. The CDR3 loop spans 18 amino acids. CDR3 in amino acids: CASSEFRTSGAQGDTQYF. As DNA, the CDR3 is TGTGCCAGCAGTGAATTTAGGACTAGCGGGGCCCAGGGAGATACGCAGTATTTT.

This chain connects TRBV24-1 to TRBJ2-1; D is possibly TRBD1 (6 bases). The V and J ends lost 5 bases and 5 bases respectively, with 18 bases between them. CDR1 KGHDR and CDR2 SFDVKD come from the germline V gene. The CDR3 consists of 16 residues. DNA for the CDR3: TGTGCCACCAGTGCTATCGGACAGCGAAACAACAATGAGCAGTTCTTC. Protein: CATSAIGQRNNNEQFF.

The chain is built from TRBV30 and TRBJ1-3; tentative D call: TRBD1 (6 bases). V was clipped by 1 base and J by 1 base, with 23 bases between them. From germline, CDR1 is GTSNPN and CDR2 SVGIG (reference sequence). The CDR3 is 19 residues long. The CDR3 is CAWSGHRDRSLKSGNTIYF. CDR3 DNA sequence: TGTGCCTGGAGTGGGCATAGAGACAGGAGTCTTAAATCTGGAAACACCATATATTTT.

This clone was seen at least ten times. The genes are TRBV6-6 and TRBJ2-7, with D tentatively TRBD1 (5 bases). V lost 6 bases and J lost 4, with 19 bases in between. The V gene's germline CDR1 is MNHNY and CDR2 SVGAGI (reference sequence). The CDR3 covers 15 residues. This CDR3 is CASSPRPTESYEQYF. CDR3 coding DNA: TGTGCCAGCAGCCCCCGACCGACAGAAAGTTACGAGCAGTACTTC.

Concerning this clone itself: Within the sample, other DNA sequences also encode this same CDR3. The chain is built from TRBV6-5 and TRBJ1-5; TRBD1 might be the D (6 bases). The CDR3 consists of 13 residues. Trimming stripped 6 bases from V and 4 bases from J, with 10 bases between. Germline CDR1 MNHEY, CDR2 SVGAGI. The CDR3 nucleotides read TGTGCCAGCAGCCCGGACAGTAATCAGCCCCAGCATTTT. Protein sequence: CASSPDSNQPQHF.

The chain employs TRBV3-1 (or the pseudogene TRBV3-2) and TRBJ2-2; D not resolved. V was pared by 6 bases and J by 5 bases, with 7 bases between. Per germline, CDR1 LGHDT and CDR2 YNNKEL (reference sequence). The CDR3 covers 12 residues. CDR3 amino acids: CASRVWTGELFF. For the CDR3, the DNA is TGTGCCAGCAGGGTTTGGACCGGGGAGCTGTTTTTT.

V is TRBV12-5 and J is TRBJ2-3; no firm D call. Trimming took off 3 bases at V and 7 bases at J, with 5 bases between the two ends. Germline V lookup: CDR1 LGHNT, CDR2 FRNRAP. The CDR3 runs 11 residues. Here the CDR3 DNA reads TGTGCTAGTGGTTTCCTTTATACGCAGTATTTT. Encoded protein: CASGFLYTQYF.

The chain couples TRBV5-1 to TRBJ2-5; 7 bases fit TRBD2. The CDR3 contains 16 residues. Trimming cost V 0 bases and J 3 bases; bases outside gene matches: 8. Germline V gives CDR1 SGHRS, CDR2 YFSETQ. This chain's CDR3 is CASSLVASGGEETQYF. CDR3 coding DNA: TGCGCCAGCAGCTTGGTGGCTAGCGGAGGGGAAGAGACCCAGTACTTC.

This chain connects TRBV6-5 to TRBJ2-7; D uncertain. V was shortened by 3 bases and J by 0 bases, with 9 bases between the two germline ends. The CDR3 has 14 residues. In germline, CDR1 is MNHEY, CDR2 SVGAGI. The CDR3 loop reads CASSYAGSSYEQYF. CDR3 in DNA: TGTGCCAGCAGTTATGCAGGTAGCTCCTACGAGCAGTACTTC.

The rearrangement links TRBV24-1 to TRBJ1-2; no clear D gene. Germline V gene lookup returns CDR1 KGHDR and CDR2 SFDVKD. V was trimmed by 3 bases and J by 4 bases, leaving 8 bases between them. The CDR3 runs 13 residues. The CDR3 loop is CATSDNRGYGYTF. In DNA form, the CDR3 reads TGTGCCACCAGTGATAACCGGGGCTATGGCTACACCTTC.

This rearrangement joins TRBV2 to TRBJ1-6, with a weak D call TRBD1 (5 bases). CDR3 length equals 16 residues. Germline values: CDR1 SNHLY, CDR2 FYNNEI. V lost 10 bases and J 0 bases, leaving 16 bases between the germline ends. CDR3 loop: CATSGTGSSYNSPLHF. DNA of the CDR3: TGTGCCACCTCCGGGACGGGAAGCTCCTATAATTCACCCCTCCACTTT.